The 29 T cell receptor beta chains below come from one sample, sequenced in a study of cytomegalovirus exposure and HLA in healthy donors (dated by TCRdb to 2017 to 2019). Receptor amplification or capture employed the immunoSEQ multiplex PCR assay. The multiplex PCR relied on a mix of 60 forward primers for TCR Vbeta segments and 13 reverse primers for TCR Jbeta segments. The source is immuneACCESS, and TCRdb retained only in-frame sequences with V and J called. Part of the clones is not carried over; for the studies checked, unresolved V genes explain less than half of this, and the remainder is unexplained. This sample lists about 140,000 clones; roughly 77% were detected once. The biggest ten clones account for around 3.6% of the sample. The specimen sequenced was PBMCs. The source is a male donor in good health and CMV-seronegative.

The chain couples TRBV29-1 to TRBJ2-3; 9 bases are shared with TRBD2. The CDR3 totals 15 residues. V was pared by 7 bases and J by 3 bases, with 11 bases of the junction left unmatched. Germline V gene sequence: CDR1 SQVTM, CDR2 ANQGSEA. The CDR3 reads CSAGGSGSVTDTQYF. In DNA form, the CDR3 reads TGCAGCGCCGGGGGTAGCGGGAGTGTAACAGATACGCAGTATTTT.

This chain uses TRBV4-2 with TRBJ2-7; 9 bases line up with TRBD2. The CDR3 has 15 amino acids. CDR1 is LGHNA, CDR2 YNFKEQ, per germline. V lost 4 bases, J lost 0 bases, and 4 bases stayed unmatched. The CDR3 region is CASSRLREGSYEQYF. The CDR3 nucleotides read TGTGCCAGCAGCCGGTTGCGGGAGGGCTCCTACGAGCAGTACTTC.

This chain connects TRBV7-8 to TRBJ2-3; 7 bases map to TRBD2. The CDR3 spans 16 residues. Per germline, CDR1 SGHVS and CDR2 FQNEAQ. With V trimmed by 5 bases and J by 2 bases, 10 bases remained unmatched. CDR3 coding DNA: TGTGCCAGCAGCCTGGGGCCGGGAGGCCTCACAGATACGCAGTATTTT. Amino acids: CASSLGPGGLTDTQYF.

This rearrangement joins TRBV19 to TRBJ1-3, with D maybe TRBD1 (6 bases). This CDR3 has 15 amino acids. CDR1 LNHDA and CDR2 SQIVND come from the germline V gene (reference sequence). V lost 4 bases, J lost 0 bases, and 10 bases lay in between. The CDR3 spells CASSTQGISGNTIYF. For the CDR3, the DNA is TGTGCCAGTAGTACACAGGGTATCTCTGGAAACACCATATATTTT.

The chain recombines TRBV11-2 with TRBJ2-7; D is possibly TRBD1 (5 bases). The CDR3 is 13 residues long. In germline, CDR1 is SGHAT, CDR2 FQNNGV. Between the trimmed V and J ends, which lost 2 bases and 8 bases, there was a span of 13 bases. The CDR3 nucleotides are TGTGCCAGCAGCTTAAATTCAGGGAAGAAGCAGTACTTC. This gives the protein CASSLNSGKKQYF.

V is TRBV19 and J is TRBJ2-5; 10 nucleotides match TRBD1. CDR3 length equals 16 residues. V gave up 4 bases and J gave up 1 base; unmatched junction bases: 6. Germline lookup yields CDR1 LNHDA and CDR2 SQIVND (reference sequence). The CDR3 here is CASSRRTGGPQETQYF. DNA of the CDR3: TGTGCCAGTAGTAGGAGGACAGGGGGTCCCCAAGAGACCCAGTACTTC.

DNA of the CDR3: TGCGCCAGCAGTTCTGGACAGGGGACCCTCACAGATACGCAGTATTTT. Amino acid sequence: CASSSGQGTLTDTQYF. V and J are TRBV5-1 and TRBJ2-3; TRBD1 matches at 9 bases. After removal of 5 bases from V and 2 bases from J, the junction contained 9 bases not matched to a gene. There are 16 residues in the CDR3. Germline loops: CDR1 SGHRS, CDR2 YFSETQ.

The V gene is TRBV19, the J gene TRBJ2-7, with 11 bases fitting TRBD2. The CDR3 has 15 amino acids. Germline V gives CDR1 LNHDA, CDR2 SQIVND (reference sequence). Trimming took 5 bases from V and 4 from J; bases not matched to a gene: 7. This CDR3 reads CASSPTSGSQYEQYF. CDR3 DNA sequence: TGTGCCAGTAGTCCCACTAGCGGGAGTCAATACGAGCAGTACTTC. Full variable domain (missing parts from reference TRBV19 and TRBJ2-7): DGGITQSPKYLFRKEGQNVTLSCEQNLNHDAMYWYRQDPGQGLRLIYYSQIVNDFQKGDIAEGYSVSREKKESFPLTVTSAQKNPTAFYLCASSPTSGSQYEQYFGPGTRLTVT.

The J gene is TRBJ2-7, the V gene TRBV29-1; 14 bases are shared with TRBD2. CDR3 length equals 17 residues. Germline-derived CDR1 and CDR2 are SQVTM and ANQGSEA. After removal of 4 bases from V and 3 bases from J, the junction contained 11 bases not matched to a gene. CDR3 sequence reads: CSVVWRTSGGKNYEQYF. As DNA, the CDR3 is TGCAGCGTTGTGTGGAGGACTAGCGGGGGGAAAAACTACGAGCAGTACTTC.

To note about this clone: This same CDR3 is encoded by further DNA sequences in the sample. This chain joins TRBV7-9 and TRBJ2-2; tentative D call: TRBD1 (5 bases). Per the germline V gene, CDR1 is SEHNR and CDR2 is FQNEAQ (reference sequence). The CDR3 is 14 amino acids. V lost 2 bases and J 2 bases, leaving 6 bases between the germline ends. CDR3 sequence (DNA): TGTGCCAGCAGCTTACAGGGAAACACCGGGGAGCTGTTTTTT. Amino acids: CASSLQGNTGELFF.

This sequence joins TRBV4-1 and TRBJ2-2; 12 bases fit TRBD2. V trimming: 2 bases; J trimming: 5 bases; junction bases outside the gene matches: 3. The CDR3 runs 16 residues. Germline V gene data show CDR1 as MGHRA and CDR2 as YSYEKL. The CDR3 sequence: CASSQHGLAGTGELFF. The CDR3 DNA is TGCGCCAGCAGCCAACACGGACTAGCGGGGACCGGGGAGCTGTTTTTT.

In this sample, this clone turned up once. The V call is TRBV10-1, the J call TRBJ2-1, with D perhaps TRBD2 (6 bases). V was pared by 0 bases and J by 6 bases, with 12 bases between. The germline gives CDR1 WNHNN, CDR2 SYGVQD (reference sequence). The CDR3 loop spans 15 amino acids. CDR3 coding DNA: TGCGCCAGCAGTGAGTCCGGAGGGCTGGGCAATGAGCAGTTCTTC. Protein: CASSESGGLGNEQFF.

The rearrangement joins TRBV6-5 to TRBJ2-3; D is unclear. This CDR3 is built from 16 residues. The germline V gene encodes CDR1 MNHEY and CDR2 SVGAGI. The V gene lost 2 bases and the J gene lost 0 bases, with 12 bases spanning the gap. The CDR3 spells CASSYGRLPSTDTQYF. CDR3 DNA sequence: TGTGCCAGCAGTTACGGCAGGCTCCCAAGCACAGATACGCAGTATTTT.

The rearrangement joins TRBV4-3 to TRBJ2-1; 10 bases match TRBD1. Germline lookup yields CDR1 LGHNA and CDR2 YSLEER. This CDR3 region has 15 residues. The V and J ends lost 1 base and 7 bases, in that order; junction bases with no gene match: 4. The CDR3 DNA is TGCGCCAGCAGCCAAGGGTCGGGACAGGGGAATGAGCAGTTCTTC. Translation gives CASSQGSGQGNEQFF.

The chain employs TRBV6-5 and TRBJ1-2; perhaps TRBD1 as D (5 bases). CDR3 length: 13 residues. The germline V gene has CDR1 MNHEY and CDR2 SVGAGI. V was pared by 4 bases and J by 6 bases, with 12 bases between. The CDR3: CASSSGGGDGYTF. CDR3 sequence (DNA): TGTGCCAGCAGTTCCGGGGGAGGGGATGGCTACACCTTC.

The V gene is TRBV5-1, the J gene TRBJ2-7; 8 bases are shared with TRBD1. Germline CDR1 is SGHRS and CDR2 is YFSETQ. This CDR3 comprises 15 residues. J lost 5 bases, V lost 3 bases, and 10 bases had no gene match. The CDR3 is CASSSGQGKVDEQYF. The DNA for the CDR3 is TGCGCCAGCAGCTCCGGACAGGGAAAAGTTGACGAGCAGTACTTC.

This clone has a handful of counts. The rearrangement links TRBV9 to TRBJ2-3; 7 bases align to TRBD2. Germline values: CDR1 SGDLS, CDR2 YYNGEE. There are 14 residues in the CDR3. After removal of 0 bases from V and 9 bases from J, the junction contained 7 bases not matched to a gene. The CDR3 spells CASSVGVRRETQYF. Here the CDR3 DNA reads TGTGCCAGCAGCGTAGGGGTGAGGCGGGAGACGCAGTATTTT.

This chain joins TRBV6-1 and TRBJ2-7; D possibly corresponds to TRBD2 (5 bases). Germline V lookup: CDR1 MNHNS, CDR2 SASEGT. The CDR3 extends over 13 amino acids. Trimming cost V 3 bases and J 5 bases, with 11 bases left between them. As DNA, the CDR3 is TGTGCCAGCAGTGAGGAGGTGGGCCACGAGCAGTACTTC. Translation: CASSEEVGHEQYF.

The CDR3 DNA is TGTGCCAGCAGCTTAGTTTTTGGTTCGAGGGGGCCCCGCAATGAGCAGTTCTTC. This sequence encodes CASSLVFGSRGPRNEQFF. The V gene is TRBV7-2, the J gene TRBJ2-1, with 7 positions matching TRBD1. There are 18 residues in the CDR3. The J segment lost 6 bases and the V segment lost 1 base, leaving 15 bases of the junction unmatched. From germline, CDR1 is SGHTA and CDR2 FQGNSA.

The chain employs TRBV6-1 and TRBJ1-1, with no clear D. The CDR3 consists of 13 residues. The germline CDR1 and CDR2 sequences are MNHNS and SASEGT. V shed 3 bases and J shed 4 bases, with 9 bases lying between them. The CDR3 spells CASSEREGTEAFF. The CDR3 nucleotides are TGTGCCAGCAGTGAGAGGGAGGGCACTGAAGCTTTCTTT.

The rearrangement joins TRBV30 to TRBJ2-1; 7 bases agree with TRBD1. V dropped 3 bases and J dropped 6; count of bases not matched to a gene: 5. This CDR3 has 13 amino acids. The V gene's germline CDR1 is GTSNPN and CDR2 SVGIG (reference sequence). The CDR3 loop reads CAWRKTGVNEQFF. DNA for the CDR3: TGTGCCTGGAGAAAAACAGGGGTCAATGAGCAGTTCTTC.

The rearrangement joins TRBV29-1 to TRBJ1-1, with TRBD1 identical over 11 bases. Germline-derived CDR1 and CDR2 are SQVTM and ANQGSEA. The CDR3 is 17 amino acids. The J segment lost 0 bases and the V segment lost 4 bases, leaving 10 bases of the junction unmatched. DNA for the CDR3: TGCAGCGTTGGGCGGACAGGGGGCGTTGCGGTGAACACTGAAGCTTTCTTT. It is translated as CSVGRTGGVAVNTEAFF.

The chain couples TRBV10-3 to TRBJ2-7, with D maybe TRBD1 (5 bases). Trimming cost V 7 bases and J 1 base, with 8 bases left between them. Looked up from germline, CDR1 is ENHRY and CDR2 is SYGVKD. The CDR3 is 12 amino acids. As DNA, the CDR3 is TGTGCCATCAAGGGGCTGTCCTACGAGCAGTACTTC. Protein: CAIKGLSYEQYF.

This chain joins TRBV6-4 and TRBJ2-6; tentatively, D is TRBD1 (5 bases). CDR3 length: 14 amino acids. The V gene lost 6 bases and the J gene lost 2 bases, with 8 bases spanning the gap. Per the germline V gene, CDR1 is MRHNA and CDR2 is SNTAGT. The CDR3 nucleotides read TGTGCCAGCAGAGTACAGGCTGGGGCCAACGTCCTGACTTTC. Protein sequence: CASRVQAGANVLTF.

The chain joins TRBV5-1 to TRBJ1-4; D is possibly TRBD1 (6 bases). CDR1 and CDR2 (germline): SGHRS, YFSETQ. The CDR3 has 15 residues. V was cut by 6 bases and J by 5 bases, with 17 bases left in between. CDR3 amino acids: CASTTVGGPNEKLFF. The CDR3 DNA sequence: TGCGCCAGCACGACGGTTGGGGGCCCAAATGAAAAACTGTTTTTT.

The V call is TRBV6-1, the J call TRBJ2-7; perhaps TRBD1 as D (5 bases). V dropped 5 bases and J dropped 1 base, with 9 bases sitting between them. CDR3 length: 13 amino acids. In germline, CDR1 is MNHNS, CDR2 SASEGT. This chain's CDR3 is CASSSQASYEQYF. As DNA, the CDR3 is TGTGCCAGCAGTTCACAGGCTTCCTACGAGCAGTACTTC.

The chain carries TRBV28 and TRBJ1-5; D is perhaps TRBD1 (6 bases). Looked up from germline, CDR1 is MDHEN and CDR2 is SYDVKM. This CDR3 has 15 residues. V lost 2 bases, J lost 6 bases, and 14 bases lay in between. CDR3 DNA: TGTGCCAGCAGTTTAACGGGGGGCGCGGGTCAGCCCCAGCATTTT. It translates to CASSLTGGAGQPQHF.

The V call is TRBV10-3, the J call TRBJ1-5; D call uncertain. The CDR3 spans 14 residues. V lost 3 bases to trimming and J lost 3 bases, with 9 bases between them. Germline V CDR1 and CDR2: ENHRY, SYGVKD. CDR3 residues: CAISDRWNNQPQHF. The CDR3 region has the DNA TGTGCCATCAGTGACAGGTGGAACAATCAGCCCCAGCATTTT.

The chain links TRBV9 to TRBJ1-1; 10 bases are a match to TRBD1. Germline CDR1 and CDR2: SGDLS and YYNGEE. The CDR3 length is 15 residues. V lost 4 bases and J lost 5; bases outside the gene matches: 8. CDR3 bases: TGTGCCAGCAGCCCCCGGACAGGGGGAGGGACTGAAGCTTTCTTT. This encodes CASSPRTGGGTEAFF. Looking up the rest from reference TRBV9 and TRBJ1-1 gives the full variable domain: DSGVTQTPKHLITATGQRVTLRCSPRSGDLSVYWYQQSLDQGLQFLIQYYNGEERAKGNILERFSAQQFPDLHSELNLSSLELGDSALYFCASSPRTGGGTEAFFGQGTRLTVV.